The 28 T cell receptor beta chains presented below share a single source sample, sequenced in a study of response to subunit inactivated influenza vaccine. A single record per CDR3 protein comes from TCRdb applying MiXCR to the RT-PCR reads. The profile shows 650,000 to 850,000 distinct CDR3 sequences, roughly 13% of them singletons. This sample comprised PBMCs from blood, obtained 14 days before vaccination. These receptors were taken from a man aged 45 to 65 who received an inactivated influenza vaccine.

V and J are TRBV29-1 and TRBJ2-5; 9 bases line up with TRBD1. The germline V gene has CDR1 SQVTM and CDR2 ANQGSEA. J was trimmed by 4 bases and V by 0 bases; bases with no gene match: 9. CDR3 length: 16 residues. The CDR3 reads CSVEEQGQGFTETQYF. The CDR3 coding sequence is TGCAGCGTTGAAGAACAGGGACAGGGTTTCACAGAGACCCAGTACTTC.

This chain links TRBV4-2 with TRBJ2-1; tentative D call: TRBD2 (7 bases). The CDR3 spans 17 residues. V was shortened by 2 bases and J by 4 bases, with 18 bases between the two germline ends. CDR1 and CDR2 (germline): LGHNA, YNFKEQ. Written as DNA, the CDR3 is TGTGCCAGCAGCCAACTTGGGGAGGGGGTGATATACAATGAGCAGTTCTTC. This gives the protein CASSQLGEGVIYNEQFF.

V is TRBV7-8 and J is TRBJ2-5, with a weak D call TRBD1 (5 bases). The CDR3 is made up of 15 amino acids. The V end was cut by 2 bases, the J end by 5 bases, with 15 bases between. Germline V gene sequence: CDR1 SGHVS, CDR2 FQNEAQ. The CDR3 loop is CASSLLGAPRETQYF. The CDR3 DNA sequence: TGTGCCAGCAGCTTACTAGGGGCCCCCCGGGAGACCCAGTACTTC. Together with reference TRBV7-8 and TRBJ2-5, the CDR3 gives the full variable domain: GAGVSQSPRYKVAKRGQDVALRCDPISGHVSLFWYQQALGQGPEFLTYFQNEAQLDKSGLPSDRFFAERPEGSVSTLKIQRTQQEDSAVYLCASSLLGAPRETQYFGPGTRLLVL.

V usage is TRBV18 and J usage is TRBJ2-1; no clear D. The CDR3 spans 14 residues. CDR1 and CDR2 from the germline V gene are KGHSH and LQKENI. V lost 5 bases and J 6 bases, leaving 14 bases between the germline ends. The CDR3 DNA reads TGTGCCAGCTCAGCCTCGCCTGGGTTCAATGAGCAGTTCTTC. This translates into CASSASPGFNEQFF.

This chain connects TRBV29-1 to TRBJ2-2, with D possibly being TRBD1 (5 bases). Germline lookup yields CDR1 SQVTM and CDR2 ANQGSEA. V was clipped by 4 bases and J by 4 bases, with 13 bases between them. The CDR3 length is 14 residues. The CDR3 DNA follows: TGCAGCGTTGTAGTCTCAGGGCTCACCGGGGAGCTGTTTTTT. Translating gives CSVVVSGLTGELFF.

Notes on this clonotype: Just one base apart from a much larger clone, this may be a read error. This chain uses TRBV12-3 or TRBV12-4 with TRBJ1-1, with TRBD1 identical over 10 bases. This CDR3 is 15 amino acids long. The CDR3 DNA reads as TGTGCCAGCAGTTTAGCGGGACAGGGGAACACTGTAGCTTTCTTT. Its translation: CASSLAGQGNTVAFF.

This clonotype was picked up a small number of times. The gene calls are TRBV7-9 and TRBJ1-1; D not certain. CDR3 length: 14 amino acids. With 1 base removed from V and 1 base from J, the gap between germline ends came to 7 bases. Germline assignment: CDR1 SEHNR and CDR2 FQNEAQ (reference sequence). This chain's CDR3 is CASSLVRENTEAFF. CDR3 in DNA: TGTGCCAGCAGCTTAGTTAGGGAGAACACTGAAGCTTTCTTT.

J is TRBJ2-7 and V is TRBV4-2; 10 nucleotides line up with TRBD2. The CDR3 has 15 residues. Germline assignment: CDR1 LGHNA and CDR2 YNFKEQ. J gave up 4 bases and V 0 bases, and 3 bases lay outside the gene matches. The CDR3 DNA reads as TGTGCCAGCAGCCAAGACCCTAGCGGGGGATACGAGCAGTACTTC. Amino acids: CASSQDPSGGYEQYF.

This clonotype has a handful of counts. This sequence joins TRBV6-5 and TRBJ1-1; 10 bases fit TRBD1. The trim removed 0 bases at V and 1 base at J, leaving 5 bases unmatched. This CDR3 is 17 amino acids long. CDR1 and CDR2 (germline): MNHEY, SVGAGI. In nucleotides, the CDR3 is TGTGCCAGCAGTTACTCGTGGGGACAGGGGCAGAACACTGAAGCTTTCTTT. Protein product: CASSYSWGQGQNTEAFF.

The genes are TRBV7-9 and TRBJ2-1; D unresolved. The CDR3 length is 15 residues. Looked up from germline, CDR1 is SEHNR and CDR2 is FQNEAQ (reference sequence). The V gene lost 11 bases and the J gene lost 5 bases, with 22 bases spanning the gap. The CDR3 coding sequence is TGTGCCGGCCAGAGCCGTCACGCTCTTAACAATGAGCAGTTCTTC. This sequence encodes CAGQSRHALNNEQFF.

This clonotype has only a few counts. The chain has TRBV20-1 and TRBJ2-3, with 12 bases fitting TRBD2. The germline CDR1 and CDR2 sequences are DFQATT and SNEGSKA (reference sequence). V lost 0 bases, J lost 8 bases, and 6 bases stayed unmatched. The CDR3 is 15 amino acids. The CDR3 nucleotides are TGCAGTGCTAGAGAACTAGCGGGAGGACACGGTACGCAGTATTTT. It encodes CSARELAGGHGTQYF.

The chain couples TRBV20-1 to TRBJ2-2; D not certain. The V gene lost 7 bases and the J gene lost 1 base, with 13 bases spanning the gap. Germline CDR1 is DFQATT and CDR2 is SNEGSKA (reference sequence). CDR3 length: 14 amino acids. CDR3 residues: CSVPGPQNTGELFF. The CDR3 bases are TGCAGTGTCCCGGGTCCGCAGAACACCGGGGAGCTGTTTTTT.

The V and J genes are TRBV5-4 and TRBJ1-2; maybe TRBD1 (5 bases). The V gene lost 0 bases and the J gene lost 8 bases, with 11 bases spanning the gap. Germline-derived CDR1 and CDR2 are SGHNT and YYREEE (reference sequence). The CDR3 contains 13 residues. The CDR3 DNA reads as TGTGCCAGCAGCTTGGTAGGGGTGGAAGGCTACACCTTC. As protein: CASSLVGVEGYTF.

This clonotype has only a few counts. The chain recombines TRBV6-1 with TRBJ2-2; D is possibly TRBD1 or TRBD2 (5 bases each). CDR3 length: 14 residues. Germline-derived CDR1 and CDR2 are MNHNS and SASEGT. V was clipped by 7 bases and J by 4 bases, with 13 bases between them. The CDR3 loop is CASIPSGGTGELFF. The DNA for the CDR3 is TGTGCCAGCATACCTTCTGGGGGCACCGGGGAGCTGTTTTTT.

The chain joins TRBV5-6 to TRBJ2-7; no reliable D call. Trimming took off 2 bases at V and 3 bases at J, with 6 bases between the two ends. This CDR3 region has 12 residues. Germline V gene lookup returns CDR1 SGHDT and CDR2 YYEEEE. The CDR3 DNA follows: TGTGCCAGCAGCTTCCAGATCTACGAGCAGTACTTC. Its translation: CASSFQIYEQYF.

This clonotype was seen a handful of times. The J gene is TRBJ2-1, the V gene TRBV11-2; D remains ambiguous. V was shortened by 2 bases and J by 7 bases, with 15 bases between the two germline ends. In germline, CDR1 is SGHAT, CDR2 FQNNGV. This CDR3 has 15 residues. The CDR3 DNA is TGTGCCAGCAGCTTAATAGCTGCTCACCTTAATGAGCAGTTCTTC. Translating it yields CASSLIAAHLNEQFF.

This clonotype showed up just a few times. This chain uses TRBV24-1 with TRBJ1-5, with 8 bases aligning to TRBD1. Germline V gene data show CDR1 as KGHDR and CDR2 as SFDVKD. CDR3 length equals 16 residues. J gave up 7 bases and V 5 bases, and 12 bases lay outside the gene matches. The CDR3 here is CATSAVGQGIGQPQHF. Written as DNA, the CDR3 is TGTGCCACCAGTGCCGTCGGACAGGGAATAGGGCAGCCCCAGCATTTT.

This clonotype was detected many times. CDR3 sequence: CSVQFSSYNSPLHF. The CDR3 DNA reads as TGCAGCGTACAGTTCAGCTCCTATAATTCACCCCTCCACTTT. The J gene is TRBJ1-6, the V gene TRBV29-1, with no clear D. V gave up 6 bases and J gave up 0 bases, with 9 bases separating them. The length of the CDR3 is 14 residues. The germline V gene encodes CDR1 SQVTM and CDR2 ANQGSEA.

Written as DNA, the CDR3 is TGTGCCAGCAGGCAAGCGATAGCGGGGTACAATGAGCAGTTCTTC. Its translation is CASRQAIAGYNEQFF. The rearrangement links TRBV6-1 to TRBJ2-1, with TRBD2 matching over 8 bases. CDR1 and CDR2 (germline): MNHNS, SASEGT. This CDR3 is built from 15 residues. After removal of 6 bases from V and 4 bases from J, the junction contained 8 bases not matched to a gene.

This clonotype was counted a few times. The rearrangement joins TRBV6-2 or TRBV6-3 to TRBJ2-3, with D possibly matching TRBD1 (5 bases). CDR3 size: 17 residues. Germline V CDR1 and CDR2: MNHEY, SVGEGT. V lost 0 bases, J lost 3 bases, and 16 bases lay in between. The chain's CDR3 is CASSYSNGRAKTDTQYF. The CDR3 nucleotides read TGTGCCAGCAGTTACTCGAACGGCAGGGCAAAAACAGATACGCAGTATTTT.

This clonotype appeared a few times. The V gene is TRBV4-1, the J gene TRBJ2-1; tentative D call: TRBD2 (5 bases). From germline, CDR1 is MGHRA and CDR2 YSYEKL. The CDR3 length is 13 residues. Trimming shortened V by 3 bases and J by 5 bases, and 8 bases separated the two germline ends. CDR3 coding DNA: TGCGCCAGCAGCCAGGGGAGCCACAATGAGCAGTTCTTC. It codes for CASSQGSHNEQFF.

This clonotype was observed a few times. The DNA of the CDR3 is TGTGCCAGCAGCCAGACAGGGATTGAATACTTC. It translates to CASSQTGIEYF. V gene TRBV14 combines with J gene TRBJ2-7, with 7 nucleotides matching TRBD1. This CDR3 spans 11 amino acids. Losses at the gene ends were 3 bases for V and 13 bases for J; bases not matched to a gene: 6. The germline gives CDR1 SGHDN, CDR2 FVKESK.

This clonotype occurred a few times. The gene calls are TRBV7-9 and TRBJ1-2; D ambiguous. Trimming pared 0 bases from V and 8 bases from J, leaving 13 bases between. The CDR3 has 14 residues. Germline CDR1 reads SEHNR; CDR2 reads FQNEAQ (reference sequence). CDR3: CASSLAARSEGYTF. The CDR3 nucleotides read TGTGCCAGCAGCTTAGCGGCCCGATCGGAGGGCTACACCTTC.

This clonotype was detected many times. The chain recombines TRBV20-1 with TRBJ1-1; no clear D gene. The CDR3 is 13 residues long. V was cut by 1 base and J by 5 bases, with 11 bases left in between. CDR1 and CDR2 (germline): DFQATT, SNEGSKA (reference sequence). Written as DNA, the CDR3 is TGCAGTGCTAGAGTGCCGGGAAAAACTGAAGCTTTCTTT. This sequence encodes CSARVPGKTEAFF.

The chain carries TRBV18 and TRBJ1-1, with TRBD1 as a possible D gene (6 bases). Germline V gene lookup returns CDR1 KGHSH and CDR2 LQKENI. This CDR3 region has 16 residues. Trimming pared 3 bases from V and 5 bases from J, leaving 19 bases between. CDR3 sequence: CASSPGQSFRATEAFF. The DNA for the CDR3 is TGTGCCAGCTCACCGGGACAATCTTTTCGCGCGACTGAAGCTTTCTTT.

Only a few counts were recorded for this clonotype. The chain recombines TRBV19 with TRBJ1-3, with unresolved D. Trimming removed 8 bases at V and 0 bases at J, with 20 bases between. From germline, CDR1 is LNHDA and CDR2 SQIVND (reference sequence). This CDR3 is built from 17 residues. The CDR3 DNA reads TGTGCCAGTTCCCCCGAGGCGGGTTCCAACTCTGGAAACACCATATATTTT. This sequence encodes CASSPEAGSNSGNTIYF. The full variable domain, in which reference TRBV19 and TRBJ1-3 provide the parts outside the CDR3, is DGGITQSPKYLFRKEGQNVTLSCEQNLNHDAMYWYRQDPGQGLRLIYYSQIVNDFQKGDIAEGYSVSREKKESFPLTVTSAQKNPTAFYLCASSPEAGSNSGNTIYFGEGSWLTVV.

This clonotype was observed a few times. Possible read error: a much larger clone is one base away. The rearrangement joins TRBV3-1 to TRBJ2-1; D uncertain. Germline V CDR1 and CDR2: LGHDT, YNNKEL (reference sequence). The length of the CDR3 is 11 residues. The DNA for the CDR3 is TGTGCCAGCAGCCAATTTAATGGGCAGTTCTTC. Its protein product is CASSQFNGQFF.

The chain couples TRBV4-3 to TRBJ2-4; TRBD1 aligns across 9 bases. The V segment lost 4 bases and the J segment 7 bases; nucleotides outside the gene matches: 5. The length of the CDR3 is 14 residues. CDR1 is LGHNA, CDR2 YSLEER, per germline. The DNA of the CDR3 is TGCGCCAGCAGCCGAAACAGGGGGCTGAACATTCAGTACTTC. This codes for CASSRNRGLNIQYF.